What follows is one TCR beta chain and its context. Its target is not known. The CDR3 is made up of 15 amino acids. CDR1 and CDR2 (germline): LGHNT, FRNRAP. After removal of 5 bases from V and 3 bases from J, the junction contained 6 bases not matched to a gene. TCRdb's table, derived via immunoSEQ multiplex PCR, lists solely in-frame clones and lacks some. The table lists 35,000 to 45,000 clones, approximately 80% of them singletons, with over 4.5% in the top ten. Time point noted: week 35, safety follow-up. The content of each vaccine dose was 300 ug of mutant IDH1 20-mer peptide, and topical imiquimod accompanied it. This sample stems from a study of a mutant IDH1 vaccine in newly diagnosed glioma.

This clonotype originated in a woman between 50 and 59 years old with glioma. This chain joins TRBV12-5 and TRBJ1-4, with 7 bases identical to TRBD1. Sequenced here: PBMCs, sampled from a glioma patient whose treatment included an IDH1 peptide vaccine. CDR3 DNA sequence: TGTGCTAGTGGTAATAGACAGGGATCTAATGAAAAACTGTTTTTT. Protein: CASGNRQGSNEKLFF. Supplemented by reference TRBV12-5 and TRBJ1-4, the full variable domain reads DARVTQTPRHKVTEMGQEVTMRCQPILGHNTVFWYRQTMMQGLELLAYFRNRAPLDDSGMPKDRFSAEMPDATLATLKIQPSEPRDSAVYFCASGNRQGSNEKLFFGSGTQLSVL.